The rows below give T cell receptor beta chains drawn from one sample of a study of PD-L1 blockade in urothelial cancer. Assay used: immunoSEQ multiplex PCR; TCRdb lists only in-frame clones, some missing. Of 35,000 to 40,000 clones listed, 80% to 95% are singletons. The sample consisted of PBMCs, taken around atezolizumab (anti-PD-L1) treatment. Receptors were obtained from a man between 65 and 85 years old with urothelial cancer. CDR3s include the opening cysteine and the closing phenylalanine or tryptophan. Each record gives: clone size, D gene, V gene, CDR3 length, J gene, CDR3 DNA, CDR3 protein. D genes are given only for firm matches. Clone size is shown for a subset of rows, as once, few, many or a class of expanded clone.

>-|TRBD2|TRBV7-6|19|TRBJ2-5
TGTGCCAGCAGCCCCTCTCCCGGGACTAGCGGGAGGGCCCGAGAGACCCAGTACTTC
CASSPSPGTSGRARETQYF
>-|-|TRBV2|15|TRBJ1-4
TGTGCCAGCAGTGGGGCGGGGCAGGCGGGCGAAAAACTGTTTTTT
CASSGAGQAGEKLFF
>-|-|TRBV5-1|12|TRBJ2-7
TGCGCCAGCAGCACCGGGGGTCACGAGCAGTACTTC
CASSTGGHEQYF
>-|-|TRBV30|11|TRBJ2-2
TGTGCCTGGAGTGTACGGGTGGGGCTGTTTTTT
CAWSVRVGLFF
>-|TRBD1|TRBV5-4|15|TRBJ2-2
TGTGCCAGCAGCCTCGACAGGGGGCCCACCGGGGAGCTGTTTTTT
CASSLDRGPTGELFF
>-|-|TRBV2|13|TRBJ2-2
TGTGCCAGCCGGGGTTCGGAAACCGGGGAGCTGTTTTTT
CASRGSETGELFF
>-|-|TRBV5-1|14|TRBJ2-3
TGCGCCAGCAGCTTGGTGGGGCCTGCAGATACGCAGTATTTT
CASSLVGPADTQYF
>-|TRBD1|TRBV2|15|TRBJ1-4
TGTGCCAGCAGGGACCACAGGGGGATTAATGAAAAACTGTTTTTT
CASRDHRGINEKLFF
>few|-|TRBV27|17|TRBJ1-5
TGTGCCAGCAGTTTATCGCCAGGGCAGGGCAGCAATCAGCCCCAGCATTTT
CASSLSPGQGSNQPQHF
>once|-|TRBV9|15|TRBJ1-1
TGTGCCAGCAGCGTAGACCCGCGGAGGAACACTGAAGCTTTCTTT
CASSVDPRRNTEAFF
>-|TRBD1|TRBV29-1|15|TRBJ1-1
TGCAGCGTTGAAGATCGAGTAGGGGGCTTATCTGAAGCTTTCTTT
CSVEDRVGGLSEAFF
>-|TRBD1|TRBV19|18|TRBJ1-2
TGTGCCAGTAGTATAATCCGTTCGACAGGGGGCGCGAGGTATGGCTACACCTTC
CASSIIRSTGGARYGYTF
>-|-|TRBV14|11|TRBJ2-7
TGTGCCAGCAGCTACTCCTACGAGCAGTACTTC
CASSYSYEQYF
>-|-|TRBV5-4|16|TRBJ2-3
TGTGCCAGCAGCTTGGTTTTCGGGAGCCGCACAGATACGCAGTATTTT
CASSLVFGSRTDTQYF
>-|-|TRBV7-8|14|TRBJ2-5
TGTGCCAGCAGCTTGGGCGCAGGCCAAGAGACCCAGTACTTC
CASSLGAGQETQYF
>-|-|TRBV11-1|13|TRBJ1-1
TGTGCCAGCAGCTCGGGGGGTAGGACTGAAGCTTTCTTT
CASSSGGRTEAFF
>-|TRBD2|TRBV19|16|TRBJ2-2
TGTGCCAGTAGAGCCAGGGTAGCGGGAGGAACCGGGGAGCTGTTTTTT
CASRARVAGGTGELFF
>-|-|TRBV27|13|TRBJ1-5
TGTGCCAGCAGTTTCAGGCTTAATCAGCCCCAGCATTTT
CASSFRLNQPQHF
>-|TRBD2|TRBV19|16|TRBJ2-1
TGTGCCAGTAGTATCTCGACTAGCGGGAGGAGAGGTGAGCAGTTCTTC
CASSISTSGRRGEQFF